This T cell receptor beta chain was observed in a study of blood T cell repertoires in COVID-19. The wider study: Sources were T cells, B-cell-depleted T cells, or PBMCs; the material itself was cDNA or gDNA.

Those enrolled in Seattle joined during active infection and were followed longitudinally afterward. Germline V gives CDR1 GTSNPN, CDR2 SVGIG (reference sequence). The ends were cut back, 2 bases at V and 5 bases at J, with 13 bases in the middle. CDR3 length equals 13 residues. The authors' processing: Nucleated cell number was recorded as an estimate derived from reference gene primer amplification. Measured with immunoSEQ multiplex PCR; TCRdb has only the in-frame clones, and not every one. The V and J calls and clone size were taken over from that table, and D and trimming were inferred from the DNA. The data show about 320,000 clones, around 88% seen once.

The chain has TRBV30 and TRBJ2-7, with D uncertain. The clonotype comes from a woman aged 25 to 39 with COVID-19, enrolled during active disease. Sample: peripheral blood. CDR3 DNA sequence: TGTGCCTGGAGTCTGGTCAGGCCCAACGAGCAGTACTTC. Translating gives CAWSLVRPNEQYF.